The TCR beta chain under discussion was sequenced for a study of T cell responses to AZD1222 COVID-19 vaccine. Study details: Pooling was applied to second doses at about 4 or about 12 weeks. Findings and limits, study-wide: Spike-specific TCR breadth and depth rose after two AZD1222 doses. Nearly half of spike-specific TCRs reportedly target variant regions that are unmutated in the B.1.351 and B.1.1.7 variants. The donors showed a predominance of white British ancestry and of females, with possible underestimation of clonal diversity.

V was pared by 4 bases and J by 1 base, with 8 bases between. The CDR3 covers 14 residues. The germline V gene has CDR1 MGHRA and CDR2 YSYEKL. A single count supports this clone. Its target is unknown. Here immunoSEQ multiplex PCR was the method, and the copy in TCRdb shows in-frame clones only, minus some. This table has around 110,000 clones, about 90% appearing once. This clonotype was sampled from an adult in good health. The specimen comprised peripheral blood, sampled on day 0 of AZD1222 vaccination. V usage is TRBV4-1 and J usage is TRBJ2-4, with D perhaps matching TRBD2 (6 bases). CDR3 nucleotides: TGCGCCAGCAGCCCGGGGGTTGCCAAAAACATTCAGTACTTC. Translated, it gives CASSPGVAKNIQYF.